The 32 T cell receptor beta chains below come from one sample, sequenced in a study of identical twins. TCRdb redid the calling of the 5' RACE reads with MiXCR, one entry per CDR3 protein. The table includes about 890,000 distinct CDR3 sequences, around 12% detected once. These data also featured in a second study, about yellow fever vaccine responses in identical twins.

Sample: PBMCs. The origin of the receptors is a young woman in good health.

This clonotype has a handful of counts. The CDR3 DNA reads TGTGCCAGCAGTGAGAGGTTATCAGGGATCTACAATGAGCAGTTCTTC. Translating it yields CASSERLSGIYNEQFF. This rearrangement joins TRBV11-1 to TRBJ2-1; D perhaps matches TRBD1 (5 bases). Trimming shortened V by 6 bases and J by 3 bases, and 18 bases separated the two germline ends. The CDR3 runs 16 residues. Per germline, CDR1 SGHAT and CDR2 FQDESV (reference sequence).

V usage is TRBV6-5 and J usage is TRBJ2-7; D is unclear. With 8 bases removed from V and 6 bases from J, the gap between germline ends came to 11 bases. Germline V gene data show CDR1 as MNHEY and CDR2 as SVGAGI. The CDR3 loop spans 11 amino acids. The CDR3 sequence: CASVGGSEQYF. The CDR3 nucleotides are TGTGCCAGCGTTGGCGGATCCGAGCAGTACTTC.

This clonotype has a handful of counts. The chain is built from TRBV20-1 and TRBJ1-3, with D unresolved. V lost 6 bases and J lost 0, with 9 bases in between. This CDR3 has 13 residues. Germline CDR1 DFQATT, CDR2 SNEGSKA (reference sequence). CDR3 nucleotides: TGCAGTGCCCTAGGCCGCTCTGGAAACACCATATATTTT. It translates to CSALGRSGNTIYF.

The rearrangement uses TRBV20-1 and TRBJ2-1; the match to TRBD2 covers 11 bases. J gave up 7 bases and V 2 bases, and 10 bases lay outside the gene matches. There are 16 residues in the CDR3. Germline assignment: CDR1 DFQATT and CDR2 SNEGSKA (reference sequence). The CDR3 reads CSARNLTSGGLNEQFF. The CDR3 bases are TGCAGTGCTAGAAATTTAACTAGCGGGGGACTTAATGAGCAGTTCTTC.

In this sample, this clonotype turned up many times. V and J are TRBV5-6 and TRBJ2-3; D not certain. The CDR3 has 16 amino acids. Germline loops: CDR1 SGHDT, CDR2 YYEEEE. Trimming took off 0 bases at V and 0 bases at J, with 11 bases between the two ends. As DNA, the CDR3 is TGTGCCAGCAGCTTGGCGGTGGTATCAAGCACAGATACGCAGTATTTT. Translated, it gives CASSLAVVSSTDTQYF.

This chain connects TRBV12-3 or TRBV12-4 to TRBJ1-1, with TRBD1 matching 7 bases. The V and J ends lost 6 bases and 0 bases, in that order; junction bases with no gene match: 4. This CDR3 contains 14 residues. For the CDR3, the DNA is TGTGCCAGCAGAATGACAGGGATGAACACTGAAGCTTTCTTT. Protein sequence: CASRMTGMNTEAFF.

The chain recombines TRBV19 with TRBJ2-2; D is unclear. Germline V gene data show CDR1 as LNHDA and CDR2 as SQIVND (reference sequence). The length of the CDR3 is 13 residues. The V end lost 5 bases, the J end lost 8 bases, and 12 bases lay between the germline ends. CDR3 loop: CASSVTDAGELFF. The CDR3 nucleotides read TGTGCCAGTAGTGTCACAGATGCTGGGGAGCTGTTTTTT.

This chain joins TRBV4-2 and TRBJ1-2; 11 bases agree with TRBD1. CDR3 length: 16 residues. Germline-derived CDR1 and CDR2 are LGHNA and YNFKEQ. V dropped 4 bases and J dropped 8; count of bases not matched to a gene: 12. The CDR3 protein is CASSPGTGGQEGGYTF. The CDR3, as DNA: TGTGCCAGCAGCCCAGGGACAGGGGGTCAGGAAGGAGGCTACACCTTC.

This clonotype was counted ten times or more. The J gene is TRBJ1-1, the V gene TRBV20-1; D not certain. The germline V gene has CDR1 DFQATT and CDR2 SNEGSKA (reference sequence). V was clipped by 7 bases and J by 2 bases, with 8 bases between them. This CDR3 comprises 11 residues. In DNA, the CDR3 is TGCAGTGGGGCACTAAACACTGAAGCTTTCTTT. Translating it yields CSGALNTEAFF.

This clonotype came up a few times. The chain recombines TRBV20-1 with TRBJ1-1; weak D call: TRBD1 (5 bases). The CDR3 runs to 13 residues. The ends were cut back, 5 bases at V and 2 bases at J, with 12 bases in the middle. The germline V gene encodes CDR1 DFQATT and CDR2 SNEGSKA (reference sequence). The CDR3 region is CSAWGLKNTEAFF. The CDR3 DNA reads TGCAGTGCTTGGGGACTAAAAAACACTGAAGCTTTCTTT.

In its sample, this clonotype was seen a few times. The CDR3 sequence: CATSGADHGDTQYF. In DNA, the CDR3 is TGTGCCACCAGTGGAGCCGACCACGGAGATACGCAGTATTTT. The chain joins TRBV24-1 to TRBJ2-3; D unclear. CDR3 length: 14 residues. Trimming stripped 5 bases from V and 5 bases from J, with 13 bases between. Germline V lookup: CDR1 KGHDR, CDR2 SFDVKD.

The CDR3: CASSLELTNTGELFF. As DNA, the CDR3 is TGTGCCAGCAGCTTGGAACTAACGAACACCGGGGAGCTGTTTTTT. The V call is TRBV5-5, the J call TRBJ2-2; D call uncertain. Germline values: CDR1 SGHKS, CDR2 YYEKEE (reference sequence). There are 15 residues in the CDR3. V lost 0 bases to trimming and J lost 0 bases, with 6 bases between them. Based on the CDR3 plus reference TRBV5-5 and TRBJ2-2, the full variable domain is DAGVTQSPTHLIKTRGQQVTLRCSPISGHKSVSWYQQVLGQGPQFIFQYYEKEERGRGNFPDRFSARQFPNYSSELNVNALLLGDSALYLCASSLELTNTGELFFGEGSRLTVL.

The genes are TRBV7-2 and TRBJ2-1; 7 nucleotides match TRBD2. This CDR3 has 15 amino acids. Per the germline V gene, CDR1 is SGHTA and CDR2 is FQGNSA. J was trimmed by 1 base and V by 5 bases; bases with no gene match: 5. The CDR3 region is CASSTEAGSYNEQFF. For the CDR3, the DNA is TGTGCCAGCAGCACCGAAGCGGGATCCTACAATGAGCAGTTCTTC.

The chain uses TRBV2 and TRBJ2-3, with 7 positions matching TRBD1. This CDR3 is built from 16 residues. The V segment lost 6 bases and the J segment 3 bases; nucleotides outside the gene matches: 12. Germline V CDR1 and CDR2: SNHLY, FYNNEI. CDR3 sequence (DNA): TGTGCCAGCAGGGACCGGGACAGAACGACTACAGATACGCAGTATTTT. This sequence encodes CASRDRDRTTTDTQYF.

This clonotype has just a few counts. The chain employs TRBV10-3 and TRBJ2-1; TRBD1 agrees at 10 bases. Germline V gene sequence: CDR1 ENHRY, CDR2 SYGVKD. V shed 4 bases, J shed 6 bases, and the junction held 9 bases outside the gene matches. The CDR3 is made up of 16 amino acids. CDR3 sequence (DNA): TGTGCCATCAGTGCGTGGGACAGGGGTTATTCCAATGAGCAGTTCTTC. Amino acids: CAISAWDRGYSNEQFF.

This chain uses TRBV5-1 with TRBJ2-1; D perhaps matches TRBD2 (6 bases). The V and J ends lost 3 bases and 4 bases respectively, with 20 bases between them. The CDR3 length is 17 residues. CDR1 is SGHRS and CDR2 is YFSETQ in the germline V gene. The CDR3 bases are TGCGCCAGCAGCTCTGAGATGAGCAGGAGGGGTTACAATGAGCAGTTCTTC. Its protein is CASSSEMSRRGYNEQFF.

This clonotype showed up just a few times. The V gene is TRBV24-1, the J gene TRBJ2-2, with a weak D call TRBD1 (6 bases). Trimming removed 5 bases at V and 2 bases at J, with 11 bases between. The CDR3 length is 15 residues. Germline assignment: CDR1 KGHDR and CDR2 SFDVKD. CDR3 protein: CATSGRGVNTGELFF. CDR3 nucleotides: TGTGCCACCAGTGGCAGGGGCGTAAACACCGGGGAGCTGTTTTTT.

The V gene is TRBV29-1, the J gene TRBJ2-3; 9 positions agree with TRBD2. Looked up from germline, CDR1 is SQVTM and CDR2 is ANQGSEA. Trimming cost V 3 bases and J 4 bases; bases outside gene matches: 5. The CDR3 spans 14 residues. CDR3 DNA: TGCAGCGTTGATCCGAGCGGGGGGCCAGATACGCAGTATTTT. The encoded protein is CSVDPSGGPDTQYF.

This chain links TRBV5-4 with TRBJ2-2, with TRBD2 matching over 14 bases. The CDR3 is 19 amino acids. The V and J ends lost 1 base and 4 bases, in that order; junction bases with no gene match: 9. Looked up from germline, CDR1 is SGHNT and CDR2 is YYREEE (reference sequence). The CDR3 reads CASSLSSTSGGAGTGELFF. CDR3 in DNA: TGTGCCAGCAGCTTGTCTTCGACTAGCGGGGGGGCCGGCACCGGGGAGCTGTTTTTT.

This clonotype has more than one count but fewer than ten. J is TRBJ2-7 and V is TRBV5-1; D unresolved. Trimming shortened V by 1 base and J by 3 bases, and 17 bases separated the two germline ends. Germline-derived CDR1 and CDR2 are SGHRS and YFSETQ. This CDR3 spans 16 amino acids. The CDR3 protein is CASSLTAQISLYEQYF. CDR3 DNA: TGCGCCAGCAGCTTGACGGCCCAAATAAGCCTCTACGAGCAGTACTTC.

J is TRBJ2-1 and V is TRBV10-1; D assignment may be TRBD1 or TRBD2 (6 bases each). The V end lost 0 bases, the J end lost 7 bases, and 13 bases lay between the germline ends. CDR3 length: 15 amino acids. Germline V CDR1 and CDR2: WNHNN, SYGVQD (reference sequence). The CDR3 DNA reads TGCGCCAGCAGTGAGTCGGGGGGACACCGAAATGAGCAGTTCTTC. Amino acids: CASSESGGHRNEQFF.

This clonotype was seen many times. The gene calls are TRBV5-1 and TRBJ2-2; D ambiguous. This CDR3 spans 11 amino acids. Germline V gives CDR1 SGHRS, CDR2 YFSETQ. Deletions cut 2 bases from V and 7 bases from J, with 3 bases between. The CDR3 loop is CASSFLGELFF. CDR3 coding DNA: TGCGCCAGCAGCTTTCTCGGGGAGCTGTTTTTT.

This clonotype was recorded many times. The chain couples TRBV15 to TRBJ2-1; 8 bases align to TRBD1. This CDR3 comprises 15 residues. V trimming: 2 bases; J trimming: 5 bases; junction bases outside the gene matches: 5. Per the germline V gene, CDR1 is LNHNV and CDR2 is YYDKDF (reference sequence). CDR3 DNA sequence: TGTGCCACCAGCAGAACAGGGGGTCTCCACAATGAGCAGTTCTTC. This encodes CATSRTGGLHNEQFF.

Only a few counts were recorded for this clonotype. This chain connects TRBV6-5 to TRBJ1-1, with a tentative D call TRBD1 (5 bases). There are 16 residues in the CDR3. V dropped 4 bases and J dropped 1 base, with 16 bases sitting between them. Germline V gene data show CDR1 as MNHEY and CDR2 as SVGAGI. The CDR3 DNA reads TGTGCCAGCAGTTCCAGACCTAAGGGGCCGAACACTGAAGCTTTCTTT. Protein sequence: CASSSRPKGPNTEAFF.

This clonotype was observed a handful of times. The J gene is TRBJ1-4, the V gene TRBV20-1; 8 bases line up with TRBD1. Looked up from germline, CDR1 is DFQATT and CDR2 is SNEGSKA (reference sequence). This CDR3 is 12 amino acids long. V gave up 5 bases and J gave up 10 bases; unmatched junction bases: 6. Here the CDR3 reads CSAFNRGGKLFF. The CDR3 DNA sequence: TGCAGTGCTTTCAACAGGGGGGGAAAACTGTTTTTT.

This clonotype has a handful of counts. This chain uses TRBV11-2 with TRBJ1-4; D gene ambiguous. Deletions cut 5 bases from V and 0 bases from J, with 22 bases between. This CDR3 spans 19 amino acids. CDR1 is SGHAT, CDR2 FQNNGV, per germline. CDR3 in DNA: TGTGCCAGCAGCCGAGATCCACCCGCCCCAGGAGCAACTAATGAAAAACTGTTTTTT. Its translation is CASSRDPPAPGATNEKLFF.

CDR3 sequence (DNA): TGTGCCATCAGTGAGTCGAGGGGCCGGGCGGATAATTCACCCCTCCACTTT. It specifies CAISESRGRADNSPLHF. V is TRBV10-3 and J is TRBJ1-6; D is possibly TRBD1 (5 bases). CDR3 length: 17 amino acids. V was pared by 0 bases and J by 5 bases, with 14 bases between. The germline V gene has CDR1 ENHRY and CDR2 SYGVKD.

The V and J genes are TRBV7-6 and TRBJ1-1, with D possibly matching TRBD1 (5 bases). V lost 5 bases and J lost 2, with 12 bases in between. This CDR3 spans 14 amino acids. Germline CDR1 SGHVS, CDR2 FNYEAQ. CDR3 amino acids: CASSAGAINTEAFF. CDR3 sequence (DNA): TGTGCCAGCAGCGCCGGGGCCATAAACACTGAAGCTTTCTTT.

This sequence joins TRBV6-1 and TRBJ2-1; no definite D call. The V end was cut by 2 bases, the J end by 0 bases, with 5 bases between. The CDR3 runs 14 residues. CDR1 is MNHNS, CDR2 SASEGT, per germline. CDR3 protein: CASSEYHSYNEQFF. CDR3 bases: TGTGCCAGCAGTGAATACCACTCCTACAATGAGCAGTTCTTC.

The chain links TRBV7-9 to TRBJ2-3; tentatively, D is TRBD2 (5 bases). With 6 bases removed from V and 4 bases from J, the gap between germline ends came to 8 bases. This CDR3 comprises 12 residues. CDR1 is SEHNR and CDR2 is FQNEAQ in the germline V gene (reference sequence). The CDR3 nucleotides read TGTGCCAGCAGGAGGACTGCAGATACGCAGTATTTT. Translating it yields CASRRTADTQYF. Complete variable domain (other parts from reference TRBV7-9 and TRBJ2-3): DTGVSQNPRHKITKRGQNVTFRCDPISEHNRLYWYRQTLGQGPEFLTYFQNEAQLEKSRLLSDRFSAERPKGSFSTLEIQRTEQGDSAMYLCASRRTADTQYFGPGTRLTVL.

The table lists this clonotype with a count of one. A much more abundant neighbour one base away suggests this may be a read error. The chain combines TRBV29-1 with TRBJ2-5; tentative D call: TRBD1 (5 bases). V dropped 4 bases and J dropped 6 bases, with 15 bases sitting between them. Germline V gives CDR1 SQVTM, CDR2 ANQGSEA. The CDR3 has 13 residues. Here the CDR3 DNA reads TGCAGCGTTGGGGGCAGGTTGGATCAGACCCAGTACTTC. The encoded protein is CSVGGRLDQTQYF. Drawing the rest from reference TRBV29-1 and TRBJ2-5, the complete variable domain is SAVISQKPSRDICQRGTSLTIQCQVDSQVTMMFWYRQQPGQSLTLIATANQGSEATYESGFVIDKFPISRPNLTFSTLTVSNMSPEDSSIYLCSVGGRLDQTQYFGPGTRLLVL.

The chain links TRBV2 to TRBJ2-1; D is unresolved. From germline, CDR1 is SNHLY and CDR2 FYNNEI. There are 15 residues in the CDR3. V lost 1 base and J 7 bases, leaving 14 bases between the germline ends. CDR3 in amino acids: CASSEGQALRNEQFF. The CDR3 DNA sequence: TGTGCCAGCAGTGAAGGGCAGGCTTTGAGGAATGAGCAGTTCTTC.